The rows below give T cell receptor beta chains drawn from one sample of a study of T-cell memory formation after mild COVID-19. TCRdb recomputed calls from the 5' RACE reads with MiXCR, one row per CDR3 protein. The table has some 600,000 distinct CDR3 sequences, 17% seen once. Sequences were obtained from PBMCs or a T cell subset sorted from them (not recorded which). The receptor set was obtained from an adult woman who had mild COVID-19 (a few samples of this study predate the infection). Cell type and time point are not known. The CDR3 runs from the conserved cysteine through the conserved F or W. The D gene is left open where the match is weak. Only some rows state a clone size, as once, few, many or a class for expanded clones.

TRBJ1-1 few TRBV6-2/TRBV6-3 - TGTGCCAGCAGGCTCGATAGACCAAGTGCGGCTTTCTTT CASRLDRPSAAFF
TRBJ2-1 few TRBV5-5 TRBD2 TGTGCCAGCAGCTTGGATTGGGCGGGAGTTTCTGAGCAGTTCTTC CASSLDWAGVSEQFF
TRBJ1-5 few TRBV20-1 - TGCAGTGCGGGGGGTCTCTACAGCAATCAGCCCCAGCATTTT CSAGGLYSNQPQHF
TRBJ1-3 - TRBV15 - TGTGCCACCAGCAGAGACTTGACACTTGGAAACACCATATATTTT CATSRDLTLGNTIYF
TRBJ2-3 few TRBV12-3/TRBV12-4 TRBD2 TGTGCCAGCAGCCGGGTATCTCCTAGCGGCACTAGCACAGATACGCAGTATTTT CASSRVSPSGTSTDTQYF
TRBJ2-7 - TRBV5-1 - TGCGCCAGCAGCCCTCAAGCCAGCCGACAGGGAGGGTACGAGCAGTACTTC CASSPQASRQGGYEQYF
TRBJ1-1 - TRBV24-1 - TGTGCCACCAGTGGCCCGGACAGCTCGAACACTGAAGCTTTCTTT CATSGPDSSNTEAFF
TRBJ2-1 few TRBV24-1 TRBD2 TGTGCCACCAGTGATTTGCACGCTAGCGGGGGATTAAATGAGCAGTTCTTC CATSDLHASGGLNEQFF
TRBJ2-3 few TRBV7-3 - TGTGCCAGCAGCTTACGTCCGCCAGGGACTAGCACAGATACGCAGTATTTT CASSLRPPGTSTDTQYF
TRBJ2-2 - TRBV5-1 TRBD1 TGCGCCAGCAGCTTTCATGAGGGGGCGAGGCAGGACACCGGGGAGCTGTTTTTT CASSFHEGARQDTGELFF